The sequence of this T cell receptor beta chain was determined in a study of early T cells in non-severe SARS-CoV-2 infection. Study-level information: Sequencing used unsorted whole-blood bulk RNA, so chains lack pairing.

As to this clonotype: Its antigen is as yet unknown.

The CDR3 contains 12 residues. With 5 bases removed from V and 1 base from J, the gap between germline ends came to 9 bases. Germline assignment: CDR1 SQVTM and CDR2 ANQGSEA. Unique molecular identifiers tagged individual cDNA molecules. TCRdb used MiXCR to reprocess the 5' RACE reads, holding one entry per CDR3 protein. Of around 63,000 distinct CDR3 sequences listed, 5.5% to 7% are singletons. General study points: The VDJdb matching leaned toward anti-spike CD8 responses and overlooked private and CD4 specificities.

The TCR comes from an adult who was a healthcare worker with PCR-confirmed SARS-CoV-2 infection or an uninfected control (not recorded which). This sequence joins TRBV29-1 and TRBJ2-7, with D unresolved. The sample was whole blood, taken at baseline. This chain's CDR3 is CSVLVQSYEQYF. The CDR3 bases are TGCAGCGTTTTAGTCCAGTCCTACGAGCAGTACTTC.